This T cell receptor beta chain was recorded in a study of blood T cell repertoires in COVID-19. Study as a whole: The origin of the acute and convalescent COVID-19 samples was the United States, Italy and Spain. T cells, B-cell-depleted T cells, or PBMCs supplied cDNA or gDNA.

Germline CDR1 and CDR2: MNHEY and SVGAGI. V dropped 7 bases and J dropped 1 base, with 11 bases sitting between them. The CDR3 runs to 13 residues. Study processing details: Quantification of nucleated cells was approximated via reference gene primer amplification. The method was immunoSEQ multiplex PCR; TCRdb's version includes in-frame clones alone and lacks a portion of them. The V and J calls and clone size were taken over from that table, and D and trimming were inferred from the DNA. The table records 200,000 to 300,000 clones, roughly 84% of them present only once. The rearrangement joins TRBV6-5 to TRBJ2-7; TRBD1 is a possible D gene (6 bases). The receptor comes from a man between 60 and 70 years old with acute or convalescent COVID-19. Input material: peripheral blood. In nucleotides, the CDR3 is TGTGCCAGCACCCCGACAGGATCCTACGAGCAGTACTTC. Translating it yields CASTPTGSYEQYF.